These 27 T cell receptor beta chains share one sample of origin, sequenced in a study of technical replicates of blood from four donors. This table comes from immunoSEQ multiplex PCR, and its TCRdb copy is limited to in-frame clones, with some not included. The sample lists some 77,000 clones; around 96% were seen once. The sequenced material came from T cells isolated from PBMCs. All receptors come from a human donor in good health.

The chain uses TRBV27 and TRBJ2-1, with D tentatively TRBD1 (5 bases). The CDR3 sequence is 12 residues long. The germline V gene has CDR1 MNHEY and CDR2 SMNVEV (reference sequence). V lost 2 bases, J lost 8 bases, and 7 bases lay in between. In DNA, the CDR3 is TGTGCCAGCAGTTTAAGGGGTGATGAGCAGTTCTTC. Its translation is CASSLRGDEQFF.

The V gene is TRBV14, the J gene TRBJ1-1; perhaps TRBD1 as D (5 bases). Germline V gene lookup returns CDR1 SGHDN and CDR2 FVKESK. V lost 0 bases, J lost 5 bases, and 10 bases lay in between. The CDR3 is made up of 14 amino acids. In DNA, the CDR3 is TGTGCCAGCAGCCAAGAGGTCCGGGGGACTGAAGCTTTCTTT. Protein sequence: CASSQEVRGTEAFF.

The CDR3 sequence is CASSQEVSGSEITGELFF. As DNA, the CDR3 is TGCGCCAGCAGCCAGGAAGTTAGCGGGAGCGAAATCACCGGGGAGCTGTTTTTT. The rearrangement joins TRBV4-3 to TRBJ2-2, with 9 bases matching TRBD2. The CDR3 runs 18 residues. Per germline, CDR1 LGHNA and CDR2 YSLEER. J lost 4 bases, V lost 3 bases, and 12 bases had no gene match.

The V gene is TRBV13, the J gene TRBJ1-1; D may be TRBD1 (5 bases). The CDR3 runs 14 residues. The ends were cut back, 8 bases at V and 1 base at J, with 14 bases in the middle. The germline CDR1 and CDR2 sequences are PRHDT and FYEKMQ (reference sequence). CDR3 sequence reads: CASGVDDRNTEAFF. CDR3 DNA: TGTGCCAGCGGGGTGGACGACAGGAACACTGAAGCTTTCTTT.

This chain uses TRBV6-1 with TRBJ1-5, with unresolved D. The CDR3 loop spans 14 amino acids. The germline gives CDR1 MNHNS, CDR2 SASEGT. The V end was cut by 0 bases, the J end by 7 bases, with 10 bases between. CDR3 amino acids: CASSEAARWQPQHF. The CDR3, as DNA: TGTGCCAGCAGTGAAGCGGCCAGGTGGCAGCCCCAGCATTTT.

The J gene is TRBJ1-2, the V gene TRBV15; D might be TRBD1 (6 bases). V was shortened by 7 bases and J by 0 bases, with 12 bases between the two germline ends. The CDR3 spans 14 residues. Per germline, CDR1 LNHNV and CDR2 YYDKDF (reference sequence). In DNA form, the CDR3 reads TGTGCCACCATCCGGGACACGGCTAACTATGGCTACACCTTC. This sequence encodes CATIRDTANYGYTF.

This clone was counted a single time. The chain joins TRBV5-1 to TRBJ1-1; no firm D call. V was trimmed by 0 bases and J by 3 bases, leaving 6 bases between them. CDR1 is SGHRS, CDR2 YFSETQ, per germline. This CDR3 has 13 amino acids. In DNA form, the CDR3 reads TGCGCCAGCAGCTTGGAACGGGACACTGAAGCTTTCTTT. Its protein is CASSLERDTEAFF.

The chain recombines TRBV6-5 with TRBJ1-2; 8 nucleotides align to TRBD1. Germline V CDR1 and CDR2: MNHEY, SVGAGI. The V gene end was trimmed by 2 bases and the J gene end by 7 bases; junction bases not matched to a gene: 9. This CDR3 spans 15 amino acids. CDR3 nucleotide sequence: TGTGCCAGCAGTTACCTCGGACAGGGTGAGGCTGGCTACACCTTC. Its translation is CASSYLGQGEAGYTF.

This rearrangement joins TRBV5-4 to TRBJ2-1; D gene unclear. The V and J ends lost 0 bases and 7 bases respectively, with 11 bases between them. The length of the CDR3 is 14 residues. The germline V gene encodes CDR1 SGHNT and CDR2 YYREEE (reference sequence). The CDR3 DNA reads as TGTGCCAGCAGCTTGGTCGGTCAGAGGAATGAGCAGTTCTTC. Translation gives CASSLVGQRNEQFF.

The chain joins TRBV5-1 to TRBJ1-1; D perhaps matches TRBD1 (6 bases). CDR1 is SGHRS and CDR2 is YFSETQ in the germline V gene. V dropped 3 bases and J dropped 4 bases, with 10 bases sitting between them. The CDR3 is 13 residues long. The CDR3 region has the DNA TGCGCCAGCAGCTCTACAGGGTTCACTGAAGCTTTCTTT. Its protein product is CASSSTGFTEAFF.

The V gene is TRBV10-2, the J gene TRBJ2-7; 8 bases agree with TRBD2. Germline V CDR1 and CDR2: WSHSY, SAAADI. Trimming at V came to 11 bases and at J to 4 bases, leaving 10 bases not matched to a gene. CDR3 size: 13 residues. The CDR3 protein is CAAGGAGEYEQYF. The CDR3 nucleotides are TGCGCCGCTGGCGGAGCGGGAGAGTACGAGCAGTACTTC.

CDR3 loop: CASSEGRILAKNIQYF. The DNA for the CDR3 is TGTGCCAGCAGCGAGGGGAGGATCCTAGCCAAAAACATTCAGTACTTC. The V and J genes are TRBV7-9 and TRBJ2-4; the D gene is possibly TRBD2 (6 bases). The CDR3 is 16 amino acids. The V end was cut by 5 bases, the J end by 0 bases, with 14 bases between. The germline V gene encodes CDR1 SEHNR and CDR2 FQNEAQ (reference sequence).

This sequence joins TRBV29-1 and TRBJ1-1, with D hard to call. This CDR3 is 8 amino acids long. The germline V and J ends were trimmed by 3 bases and 11 bases, with 4 bases remaining between them. The V gene's germline CDR1 is SQVTM and CDR2 ANQGSEA. As DNA, the CDR3 is TGCAGCGTTGATGGCGCTTTCTTT. Translation gives CSVDGAFF.

The chain employs TRBV6-1 and TRBJ1-2; no definite D call. Per germline, CDR1 MNHNS and CDR2 SASEGT. V lost 2 bases, J lost 4 bases, and 5 bases lay in between. The CDR3 spans 12 residues. The CDR3 region is CASSEFLYGYTF. DNA of the CDR3: TGTGCCAGCAGTGAATTTCTCTATGGCTACACCTTC.

This chain links TRBV28 with TRBJ2-7, with 7 bases lining up with TRBD1. The length of the CDR3 is 13 residues. CDR1 and CDR2 from the germline V gene are MDHEN and SYDVKM. The trim removed 10 bases at V and 2 bases at J, leaving 8 bases unmatched. In nucleotides, the CDR3 is TGTGCCACCGGGACAGCCTCTACCTACGAGCAGTACTTC. It is translated as CATGTASTYEQYF. The variable domain in full, completed from reference TRBV28 and TRBJ2-7, reads DVKVTQSSRYLVKRTGEKVFLECVQDMDHENMFWYRQDPGLGLRLIYFSYDVKMKEKGDIPEGYSVSREKKERFSLILESASTNQTSMYLCATGTASTYEQYFGPGTRLTVT.

V is TRBV9 and J is TRBJ2-2; D not resolved. V was pared by 4 bases and J by 1 base, with 5 bases between. Germline V gene data show CDR1 as SGDLS and CDR2 as YYNGEE. CDR3 length equals 13 residues. The CDR3 DNA is TGTGCCAGCAGCCTTTTGAACACCGGGGAGCTGTTTTTT. It yields the protein CASSLLNTGELFF. Complete variable domain (other parts from reference TRBV9 and TRBJ2-2): DSGVTQTPKHLITATGQRVTLRCSPRSGDLSVYWYQQSLDQGLQFLIQYYNGEERAKGNILERFSAQQFPDLHSELNLSSLELGDSALYFCASSLLNTGELFFGEGSRLTVL.

The J gene is TRBJ1-1, the V gene TRBV10-3; TRBD1 might be the D (5 bases). CDR1 and CDR2 from the germline V gene are ENHRY and SYGVKD. The CDR3 runs 12 residues. Trimming shortened V by 9 bases and J by 1 base, and 9 bases separated the two germline ends. Here the CDR3 reads CAIQEGNTEAFF. The DNA for the CDR3 is TGTGCCATACAGGAAGGGAACACTGAAGCTTTCTTT.

This chain connects TRBV25-1 to TRBJ2-7; TRBD2 matches at 9 bases. This CDR3 is built from 13 residues. The J segment lost 5 bases and the V segment lost 8 bases, leaving 7 bases of the junction unmatched. In germline, CDR1 is MGHDK, CDR2 SYGVNS. CDR3 sequence: CASSRAGGDEQYF. CDR3 nucleotides: TGTGCCAGCTCCAGAGCGGGAGGCGACGAGCAGTACTTC.

The rearrangement joins TRBV5-4 to TRBJ2-7, with TRBD1 matching 7 bases. The germline gives CDR1 SGHNT, CDR2 YYREEE (reference sequence). The CDR3 is 15 amino acids. V lost 0 bases and J lost 2; bases outside the gene matches: 5. The CDR3 DNA reads as TGTGCCAGCAGCTTGGGGGGGACAGATACCTACGAGCAGTACTTC. Translated: CASSLGGTDTYEQYF. The full variable domain, completed using reference TRBV5-4 and TRBJ2-7, is ETGVTQSPTHLIKTRGQQVTLRCSSQSGHNTVSWYQQALGQGPQFIFQYYREEENGRGNFPPRFSGLQFPNYSSELNVNALELDDSALYLCASSLGGTDTYEQYFGPGTRLTVT.

This chain uses TRBV5-4 with TRBJ2-7; 7 bases match TRBD1. V shed 3 bases and J 0 bases; nucleotides not matched to a gene: 3. There are 14 residues in the CDR3. Germline V gene lookup returns CDR1 SGHNT and CDR2 YYREEE (reference sequence). The CDR3 region is CASSWGQSSYEQYF. In nucleotides, the CDR3 is TGTGCCAGCAGCTGGGGACAGTCCTCCTACGAGCAGTACTTC.

This chain links TRBV4-1 with TRBJ2-1, with 8 positions matching TRBD1. V shed 4 bases, J shed 7 bases, and the junction held 6 bases outside the gene matches. This CDR3 is 14 amino acids long. Germline V CDR1 and CDR2: MGHRA, YSYEKL. Written as DNA, the CDR3 is TGCGCCAGCAGCCGAGAGACAGGGGAAAATGAGCAGTTCTTC. This translates into CASSRETGENEQFF.

The V and J genes are TRBV27 and TRBJ1-1; the match to TRBD1 covers 11 bases. The CDR3 covers 17 residues. Unmatched junction bases numbered 7, after V lost 4 bases and J lost 0 bases. Germline values: CDR1 MNHEY, CDR2 SMNVEV (reference sequence). The CDR3 loop is CASSSSRDRGLNTEAFF. The CDR3 DNA reads as TGTGCCAGCAGTTCGTCCCGGGACAGGGGGTTGAACACTGAAGCTTTCTTT.

The V call is TRBV4-2, the J call TRBJ2-2; TRBD1 agrees at 12 bases. Germline V gene sequence: CDR1 LGHNA, CDR2 YNFKEQ. With 6 bases clipped from V and 7 bases from J, the junction kept 6 bases outside the gene matches. There are 15 residues in the CDR3. In DNA, the CDR3 is TGTGCCAGCAGTCCCGGGACAGGGGGCTTCGGGGAGCTGTTTTTT. Amino acid sequence: CASSPGTGGFGELFF.

Written as DNA, the CDR3 is TGTGCCAGCAGTTTCCCCCGGGGGGTCGATGGCTACACCTTC. Protein sequence: CASSFPRGVDGYTF. The chain recombines TRBV28 with TRBJ1-2; D possibly corresponds to TRBD1 (5 bases). CDR3 length: 14 amino acids. V was shortened by 3 bases and J by 6 bases, with 14 bases between the two germline ends. The germline V gene encodes CDR1 MDHEN and CDR2 SYDVKM.

The chain has TRBV11-2 and TRBJ2-7; D not certain. This CDR3 spans 13 amino acids. V was trimmed by 5 bases and J by 5 bases, leaving 13 bases between them. CDR1 SGHAT and CDR2 FQNNGV come from the germline V gene. The CDR3 DNA sequence: TGTGCCAGCAGCCAAGGTTGGAGCGACGAGCAGTACTTC. Its protein product is CASSQGWSDEQYF.

The V call is TRBV7-2, the J call TRBJ1-1; D perhaps matches TRBD1 (6 bases). The CDR3 sequence is 16 residues long. V was shortened by 2 bases and J by 4 bases, with 17 bases between the two germline ends. The V gene's germline CDR1 is SGHTA and CDR2 FQGNSA. The CDR3 protein is CASSLQQGHPGTEAFF. Written as DNA, the CDR3 is TGTGCCAGCAGCTTACAGCAGGGGCATCCGGGCACTGAAGCTTTCTTT. The entire variable domain, with the rest obtained from reference TRBV7-2 and TRBJ1-1, is as follows: GAGVSQSPSNKVTEKGKDVELRCDPISGHTALYWYRQSLGQGLEFLIYFQGNSAPDKSGLPSDRFSAERTGGSVSTLTIQRTQQEDSAVYLCASSLQQGHPGTEAFFGQGTRLTVV.

The chain employs TRBV11-2 and TRBJ2-1; D may be TRBD1 (6 bases). The CDR3 is 17 amino acids. V was cut by 4 bases and J by 5 bases, with 21 bases left in between. Germline V CDR1 and CDR2: SGHAT, FQNNGV. CDR3: CASSSVGAYVSNNEQFF. CDR3 sequence (DNA): TGTGCCAGCAGCTCGGTGGGGGCCTATGTTTCGAACAATGAGCAGTTCTTC.